The clone carrying this T cell receptor (beta chain) has ten or more counts. The antigen remains unidentified. The second PCR ran roughly 6 to 11 cycles with a sample-barcoded 5' primer and J-beta primers. A template-switch adaptor that had 12 random nucleotides put a tag on each cDNA molecule. From the 5' RACE reads, TCRdb called clonotypes with MiXCR, one entry per CDR3 protein. This sample has around 650,000 distinct CDR3 sequences, with around 43% found just once. This entry belongs to a study of blood T cells in healthy people across ages. Broader study findings: Without sorted subsets, naive and antigen-experienced compartments could not be conclusively compared. The donors' CMV status was not determined, possibly confounding changes in expanded clonotypes.

The CDR3 runs 13 residues. Trimming shortened V by 10 bases and J by 1 base, and 13 bases separated the two germline ends. Germline V lookup: CDR1 MRHNA, CDR2 SNTAGT. The extraction recovered at least 6 micrograms of total RNA per sample. The sequencing sample was made of blood. The TCR sequence derives from an elderly man in good health. This chain joins TRBV6-4 and TRBJ2-5; D is perhaps TRBD1 or TRBD2 (5 bases each). Here the CDR3 DNA reads TGTGCCACTAGCCGGGACGTCCAAGAGACCCAGTACTTC. The encoded protein is CATSRDVQETQYF.